This T cell receptor beta chain is from a study of CD8 T cells in ankylosing spondylitis. TCRdb re-analysed the 5' RACE reads in MiXCR, keeping a single row per CDR3 protein. The table includes about 800,000 distinct CDR3 sequences, about an eighth detected once. Concerning this clonotype: The antigen remains unidentified.

Whole-study results and caveats: Characteristic of ankylosing spondylitis blood, it appeared, was a TCR beta motif comprising about eight highly homologous variants.

The TCR was taken from a male donor with ankylosing spondylitis. Source material: blood, either unsorted or a sorted T cell fraction (not recorded which).

CDR3: CASSLAVGSGSVGETQYF. The DNA for the CDR3 is TGCGCCAGCAGCTTGGCCGTTGGTAGCGGGAGTGTGGGAGAGACCCAGTACTTC. The V call is TRBV5-1, the J call TRBJ2-5; 9 bases map to TRBD2. The germline V gene encodes CDR1 SGHRS and CDR2 YFSETQ. After removal of 0 bases from V and 4 bases from J, the junction contained 13 bases not matched to a gene. The CDR3 totals 18 residues.